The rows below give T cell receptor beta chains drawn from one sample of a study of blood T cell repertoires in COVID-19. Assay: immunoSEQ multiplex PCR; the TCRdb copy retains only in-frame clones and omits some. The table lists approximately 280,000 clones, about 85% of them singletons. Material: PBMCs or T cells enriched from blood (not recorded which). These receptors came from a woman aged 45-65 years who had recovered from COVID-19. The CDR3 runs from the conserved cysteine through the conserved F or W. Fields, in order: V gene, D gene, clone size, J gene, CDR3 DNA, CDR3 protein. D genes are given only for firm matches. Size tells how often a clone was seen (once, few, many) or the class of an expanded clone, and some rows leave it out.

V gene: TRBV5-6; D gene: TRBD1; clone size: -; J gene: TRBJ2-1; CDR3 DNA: TGTGCCAGCAGCGCTCGACAGGGCAGTGAGCAGTTCTTC; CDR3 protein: CASSARQGSEQFF
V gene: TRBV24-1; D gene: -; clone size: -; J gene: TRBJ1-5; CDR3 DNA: TGTGCCACCAGTACCGCAGGCTATAGCAATCAGCCCCAGCATTTT; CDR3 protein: CATSTAGYSNQPQHF
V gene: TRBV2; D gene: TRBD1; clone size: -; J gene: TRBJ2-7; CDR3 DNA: TGTGCCAGCAGTGAAGGCGGACAGGGCCACGAGCAGTACTTC; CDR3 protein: CASSEGGQGHEQYF
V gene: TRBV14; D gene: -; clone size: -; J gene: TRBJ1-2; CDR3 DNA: TGTGCCAGCAGCCAAGTAGCAGGGGCTAACTATGGCTACACCTTC; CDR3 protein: CASSQVAGANYGYTF
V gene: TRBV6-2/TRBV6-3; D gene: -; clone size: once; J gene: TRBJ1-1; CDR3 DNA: TGTGCCAGCAGTTACAAGGGATCAGGGGCCAGGACTGAAGCTTTCTTT; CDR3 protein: CASSYKGSGARTEAFF
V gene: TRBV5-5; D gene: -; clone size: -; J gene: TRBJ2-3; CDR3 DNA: TGTGCCAGTACACAGGGTACAAGCACAGATACGCAGTATTTT; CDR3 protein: CASTQGTSTDTQYF
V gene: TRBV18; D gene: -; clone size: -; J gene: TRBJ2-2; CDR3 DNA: TGTGCCAGCTGCAACAGGGCCGGGGAGCTGTTTTTT; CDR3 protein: CASCNRAGELFF
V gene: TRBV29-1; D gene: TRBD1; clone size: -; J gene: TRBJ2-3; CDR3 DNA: TGCAGCGTTGAAGCGGACAGGCAAACAGATACGCAGTATTTT; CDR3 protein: CSVEADRQTDTQYF
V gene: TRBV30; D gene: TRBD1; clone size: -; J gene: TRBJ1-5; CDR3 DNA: TGTGCCTGGAGTGCCGGACAGGGGCTTCAGCCCCAGCATTTT; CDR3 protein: CAWSAGQGLQPQHF
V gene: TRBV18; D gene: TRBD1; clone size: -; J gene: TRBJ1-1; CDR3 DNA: TGTGCCAGCTCACCTGGGGGGTCTCAGGGGGTTGAAGCTTTCTTT; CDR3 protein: CASSPGGSQGVEAFF
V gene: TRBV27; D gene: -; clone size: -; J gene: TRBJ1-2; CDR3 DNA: TGTGCCAGCAGTTTATCAACAGGGCGCGGCTACACCTTC; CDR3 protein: CASSLSTGRGYTF
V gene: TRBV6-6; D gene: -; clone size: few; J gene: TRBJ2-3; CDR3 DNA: TGTGCCAGCTACAACCCCGGGACTCCAGGTGCAGATACGCAGTATTTT; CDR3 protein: CASYNPGTPGADTQYF
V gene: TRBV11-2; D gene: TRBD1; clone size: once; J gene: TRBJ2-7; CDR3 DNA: TGTGCCAGCAGCTTACTGGGACAGGGGGAATACGAGCAGTACTTC; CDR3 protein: CASSLLGQGEYEQYF
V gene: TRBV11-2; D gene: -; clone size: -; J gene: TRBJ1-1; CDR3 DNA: TGTGCCAGCAGCTTAGTATCGAACACTGAAGCTTTCTTT; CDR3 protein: CASSLVSNTEAFF
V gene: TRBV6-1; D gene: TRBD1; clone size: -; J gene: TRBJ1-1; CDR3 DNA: TGTGCCATACGGCAGGGGGAAACTGAAGCTTTCTTT; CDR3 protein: CAIRQGETEAFF
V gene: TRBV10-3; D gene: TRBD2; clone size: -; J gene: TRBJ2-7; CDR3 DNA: TGTGCCATAGGACTAGCGGGAAGCTCCTACGAGCAGTACTTC; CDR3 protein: CAIGLAGSSYEQYF
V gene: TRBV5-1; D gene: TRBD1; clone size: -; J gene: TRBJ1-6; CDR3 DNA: TGCGCCAGCACTCTGGACAGGGGGGATAATTCACCCCTCCACTTT; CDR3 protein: CASTLDRGDNSPLHF
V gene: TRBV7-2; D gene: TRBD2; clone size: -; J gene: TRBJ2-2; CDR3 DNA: TGTGCCAGCAGCTTACCTAGCGGAACCGGGGAGCTGTTTTTT; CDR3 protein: CASSLPSGTGELFF
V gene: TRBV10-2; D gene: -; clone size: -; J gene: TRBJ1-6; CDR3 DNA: TGCGCCAGCATGGGTCGGGGAGCGTATAATTCACCCCTCCACTTT; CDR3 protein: CASMGRGAYNSPLHF
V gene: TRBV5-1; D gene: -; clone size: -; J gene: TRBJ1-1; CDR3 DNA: TGCGCCAGCAGGGACAGTTTAATGAACACTGAAGCTTTCTTT; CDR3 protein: CASRDSLMNTEAFF
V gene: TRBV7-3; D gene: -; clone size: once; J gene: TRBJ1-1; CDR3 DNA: TGTGCCAGCAGCTTAACCGGGGGTAACACTGAAGCTTTCTTT; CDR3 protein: CASSLTGGNTEAFF
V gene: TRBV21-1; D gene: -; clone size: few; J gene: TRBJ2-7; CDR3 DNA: TGTGCCAGCAGCCATGGTTTACAGGGGGTCTACGAGCAGTACTTC; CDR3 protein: CASSHGLQGVYEQYF
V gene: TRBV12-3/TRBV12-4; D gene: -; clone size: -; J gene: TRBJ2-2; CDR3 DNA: TGTGCCAGCAGAACTAGGACCGGGGAGCTGTTTTTT; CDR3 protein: CASRTRTGELFF
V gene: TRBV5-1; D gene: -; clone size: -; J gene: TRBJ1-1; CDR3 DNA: TGCGCCAGCAGCTTGGGGCTAAGGGGTTATGAAGCTTTCTTT; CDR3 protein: CASSLGLRGYEAFF
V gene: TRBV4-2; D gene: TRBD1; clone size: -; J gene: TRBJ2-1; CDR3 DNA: TGTGCCAGCAGCCAAGTCGGTAACAGGGGAGAGGGTGAGCAGTTCTTC; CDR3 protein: CASSQVGNRGEGEQFF
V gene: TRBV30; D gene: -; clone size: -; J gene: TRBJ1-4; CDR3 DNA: TGTGCTTGGGGAGGACAGCTTAATGAAAAACTGTTTTTT; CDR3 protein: CAWGGQLNEKLFF
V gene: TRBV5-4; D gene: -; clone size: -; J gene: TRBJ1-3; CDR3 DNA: TGTGCCAGCAGCTTATTATTAGATTCTGGAAACACCATATATTTT; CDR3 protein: CASSLLLDSGNTIYF
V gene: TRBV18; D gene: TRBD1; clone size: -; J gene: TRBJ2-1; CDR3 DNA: TGTGCCAGCTCACCACCTCAAGGACAGGGTGATGAGCAGTTCTTC; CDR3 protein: CASSPPQGQGDEQFF
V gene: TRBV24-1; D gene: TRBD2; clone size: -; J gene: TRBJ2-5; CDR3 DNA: TGTGCCACCAGTGATTTCGGGGGGGCGGGCGAGACCCAGTACTTC; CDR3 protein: CATSDFGGAGETQYF
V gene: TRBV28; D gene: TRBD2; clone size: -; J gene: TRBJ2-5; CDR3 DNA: TGTGCCAGCAGTCCCCCTAGCGGGGCCCAAGAGACCCAGTACTTC; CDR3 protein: CASSPPSGAQETQYF
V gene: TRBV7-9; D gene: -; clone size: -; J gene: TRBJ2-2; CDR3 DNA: TGTGCCAGCAGCTCTAGGACAGATGCGGACACCGGGGAGCTGTTTTTT; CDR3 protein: CASSSRTDADTGELFF
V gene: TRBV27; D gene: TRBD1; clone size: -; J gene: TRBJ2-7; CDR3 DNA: TGTGCCAGCAGTTCCGATTGGGGACAGGCCTCCTACGAGCAGTACTTC; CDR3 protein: CASSSDWGQASYEQYF
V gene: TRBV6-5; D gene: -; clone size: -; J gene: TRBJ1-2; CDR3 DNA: TGTGCCAGCCAGCGGGCCACGAAAACTAACTATGGCTACACCTTC; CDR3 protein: CASQRATKTNYGYTF
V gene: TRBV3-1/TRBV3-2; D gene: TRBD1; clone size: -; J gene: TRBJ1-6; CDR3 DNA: TGTGCCAGCAGCCTTGGACAGGAAAATTCACCCCTCCACTTT; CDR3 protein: CASSLGQENSPLHF
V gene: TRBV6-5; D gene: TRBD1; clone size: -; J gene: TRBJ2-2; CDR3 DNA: TGTGCCAGCAAAGGGACAGGGGTTATCGGGGAGCTGTTTTTT; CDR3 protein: CASKGTGVIGELFF
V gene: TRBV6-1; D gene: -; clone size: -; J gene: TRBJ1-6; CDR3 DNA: TGTGCCAGCAGTGAAGTCAGATCCGATTCACCCCTCCACTTT; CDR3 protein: CASSEVRSDSPLHF
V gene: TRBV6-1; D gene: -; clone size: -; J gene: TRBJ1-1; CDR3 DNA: TGTGCCAGCAGTGAGAGGCCTGCCCTGAACACTGAAGCTTTCTTT; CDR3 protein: CASSERPALNTEAFF
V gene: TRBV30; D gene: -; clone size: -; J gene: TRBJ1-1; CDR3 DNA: TGTGCCTGGAGCCGAATGGGACTGGCGAACACTGAAGCTTTCTTT; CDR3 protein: CAWSRMGLANTEAFF
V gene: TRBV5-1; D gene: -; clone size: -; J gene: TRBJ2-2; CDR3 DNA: TGCGCCAGCAGCTTGGGACGGAGTAACACCGGGGAGCTGTTTTTT; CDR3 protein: CASSLGRSNTGELFF
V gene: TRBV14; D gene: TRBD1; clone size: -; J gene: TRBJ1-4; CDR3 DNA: TGTGCCAGCAGCCATCTTCGACAGGGAAAACTGTTTTTT; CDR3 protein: CASSHLRQGKLFF
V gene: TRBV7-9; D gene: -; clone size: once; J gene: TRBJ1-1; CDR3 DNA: TGTGCCAGCAGCTGGACCGCCGGGACTCCTCTGAAAGCTTTCTTT; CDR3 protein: CASSWTAGTPLKAFF
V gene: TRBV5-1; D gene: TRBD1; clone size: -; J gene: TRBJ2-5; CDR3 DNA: TGCGCCAGCAGTAGGGACAGAGGAGAGACCCAGTACTTC; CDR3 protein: CASSRDRGETQYF
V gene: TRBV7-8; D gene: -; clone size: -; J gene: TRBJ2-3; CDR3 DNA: TGTGCCAGCAGATTTACCGGGACTAGCACAGATACGCAGTATTTT; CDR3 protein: CASRFTGTSTDTQYF
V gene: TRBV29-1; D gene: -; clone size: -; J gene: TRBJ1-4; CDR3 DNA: TGCAGCGTCGGAGAGAATGAAAAACTGTTTTTT; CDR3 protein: CSVGENEKLFF
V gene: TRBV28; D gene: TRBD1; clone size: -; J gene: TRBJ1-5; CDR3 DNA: TGTGCCAGCAGCCCGGTCGGGGACAGGAATCAGCCCCAGCATTTT; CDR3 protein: CASSPVGDRNQPQHF
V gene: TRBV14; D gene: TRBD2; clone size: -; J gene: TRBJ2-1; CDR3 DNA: TGTGCCAGCAGCCTAGTGGCGGGAGTAGGGGATGAGCAGTTCTTC; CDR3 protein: CASSLVAGVGDEQFF
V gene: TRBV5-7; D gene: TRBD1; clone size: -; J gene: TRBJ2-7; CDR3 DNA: TGTGCCAGCCAACCCGGGACAGTTGCCTACGAGCAGTACTTC; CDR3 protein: CASQPGTVAYEQYF
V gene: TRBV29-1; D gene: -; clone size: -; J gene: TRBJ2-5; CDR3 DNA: TGCAGCGTTGAATCCAGAGAGACCCAGTACTTC; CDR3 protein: CSVESRETQYF
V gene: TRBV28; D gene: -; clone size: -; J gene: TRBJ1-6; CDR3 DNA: TGTGCCAGCAGTTTATTGTTAGACAGCCTGCCCCTCCACTTT; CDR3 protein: CASSLLLDSLPLHF
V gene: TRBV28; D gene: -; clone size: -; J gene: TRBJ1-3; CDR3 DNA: TGTGCCAGCAGTCGGGACTCTGGAAACACCATATATTTT; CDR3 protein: CASSRDSGNTIYF